This TCR beta chain stems from a study of human CD8 memory T cell subsets. Of note for this clonotype: Its antigen is undetermined.

Generation of TCR beta libraries used UMI-labeled 5' RACE. From the 5' RACE reads, TCRdb lists one entry per CDR3 protein and no DNA. The sample table sets out around 20,000 distinct CDR3 sequences. Study results and limitations: Chao1 estimates indicated that stem-like memory T cells may be more diverse than precursor exhausted T cells. Precursor exhausted T cells and stem-like memory T cells were similarly highly diverse, while effector memory cells were not.

The CDR3 consists of 15 residues. The germline gives CDR1 MNHEY, CDR2 SMNVEV (reference sequence). This clonotype was obtained from a human donor in good health. The chain combines TRBV27 with TRBJ1-2; the TCRdb call, TRBD1, lacks DNA for checking. The source material was CD8+ T cells from PBMCs. The CDR3 is CASRTGAEGYYGYTF.